This T cell receptor beta chain was identified in a study of vaccination and CD4 T cells after COVID-19. Study-level information: Two doses of either BNT162b2 or mRNA-1273 vaccine were given to participants.

Researchers used the Oncomine TCR Beta short-read assay to sequence DNA from cultured CD4+ T cells. TCRdb redid the calling of the PCR reads with MiXCR, one entry per CDR3 protein. Of roughly 15,000 distinct CDR3 sequences listed, approximately 47% are singletons. Worth noting for this clonotype: Its antigen is still unknown.

Treatment in this sample: roughly ten-day PBMC culture with coronavirus spike peptide pools or control peptides (ViraFEST assay). The CDR3 loop spans 15 amino acids. Germline V CDR1 and CDR2: KGHSH, LQKENI. The V gene end was trimmed by 6 bases and the J gene end by 4 bases; junction bases not matched to a gene: 9. Sequenced here: CD4+ T cells from blood, cultured in vitro, sampled before SARS-CoV-2 vaccination. The clonotype originates from a human donor who received a COVID-19 vaccine. J is TRBJ1-5 and V is TRBV18; 7 positions match TRBD1. The CDR3 coding sequence is TGTGCCAGCTCTCGAACAGGGGCAGCTAATCAGCCCCAGCATTTT. Protein: CASSRTGAANQPQHF. The full variable domain, in which reference TRBV18 and TRBJ1-5 provide the parts outside the CDR3, is NAGVMQNPRHLVRRRGQEARLRCSPMKGHSHVYWYRQLPEEGLKFMVYLQKENIIDESGMPKERFSAEFPKEGPSILRIQQVVRGDSAAYFCASSRTGAANQPQHFGDGTRLSIL.